This T cell receptor (beta chain) was observed in a study of human T cells and chemical hapten exposure. Overall study findings and caveats: Those TCRs sitting above 1 in 1000 frequency stayed the same with DPC sensitization.

Comment on this clonotype: Its antigen is not identified. Just one base apart from a much larger clone, this may be a read error.

The sample's time point: patch test 1, 2 weeks after DPC sensitization. Treatment defined: therapeutic diphenylcyclopropenone sensitization with weekly scalp DPC. In the study's own analysis: Sample-level TCR yields exhibited a median of around 100,000, with a range of roughly 20,000 to 750,000. TCRdb re-called the RACE reads with MiXCR, one entry per CDR3 protein. Clone size and V and J calls follow TCRdb, not the original study. The sample shows 75,000 to 100,000 distinct CDR3 sequences, 10% to 15% of them seen only once. Germline V gives CDR1 DFQATT, CDR2 SNEGSKA (reference sequence). Trimming pared 6 bases from V and 4 bases from J, leaving 9 bases between. The CDR3 extends over 11 amino acids.

This rearrangement joins TRBV20-1 to TRBJ1-1; D might be TRBD1 (5 bases). Sample: whole blood, taken in connection with sensitization to the hapten diphenylcyclopropenone (DPC). The sequence was collected from a woman aged 55-69 years with alopecia areata. Some clones in this sample may be carry-over from other donors' samples. CDR3 sequence (DNA): TGCAGTGCCTGGGGGGGCACTGAAGCTTTCTTT. Protein sequence: CSAWGGTEAFF.